This is a list of T cell receptor beta chains from one sample in a study of regulatory T cells in long-lasting Graves disease. MiXCR, applied by TCRdb to the multiplex PCR reads, yields one record per CDR3 protein. The sample yields around 420,000 distinct CDR3 sequences, about 15% seen once. The same specimen was also included in a second study, on T cells in Graves' hyperthyroidism and ophthalmopathy.

Material: peripheral blood mononuclear cells (PBMCs), obtained at new diagnosis, from a patient treated with antithyroid drugs. The receptors shown here come from a woman aged 40-49 years with Graves disease. CDR3s include the opening cysteine and the closing phenylalanine or tryptophan. D genes are given only for firm matches. Clone size is stated in some rows and not others, as once, few, many or a class when expanded.

V gene: TRBV7-2; clone size: many; D gene: NA; CDR3 length: 14; J gene: TRBJ1-6; CDR3 DNA: TGTGCCAGCAGCTTAGACAGGGTTGGATCACCCCTCCACTTT; CDR3 protein: CASSLDRVGSPLHF
V gene: TRBV28; clone size: many; D gene: NA; CDR3 length: 15; J gene: TRBJ2-5; CDR3 DNA: TGTGCCAGCAGTACCCAGCGGACACGAGGGGAGACCCAGTACTTC; CDR3 protein: CASSTQRTRGETQYF
V gene: TRBV9; clone size: NA; D gene: NA; CDR3 length: 14; J gene: TRBJ1-4; CDR3 DNA: TGTGCCAGCAGCGACCGACAGCTTAATGAAAAACTGTTTTTT; CDR3 protein: CASSDRQLNEKLFF
V gene: TRBV12-3/TRBV12-4; clone size: many; D gene: TRBD1; CDR3 length: 15; J gene: TRBJ2-1; CDR3 DNA: TGTGCCAGCAGTGCTAGACAGGGATTCTACAATGAGCAGTTCTTC; CDR3 protein: CASSARQGFYNEQFF
V gene: TRBV7-2; clone size: many; D gene: NA; CDR3 length: 14; J gene: TRBJ2-5; CDR3 DNA: TGTGCCAGCAGCTTAAACCCGCGGCAAGAGACCCAGTACTTC; CDR3 protein: CASSLNPRQETQYF
V gene: TRBV18; clone size: NA; D gene: NA; CDR3 length: 15; J gene: TRBJ1-3; CDR3 DNA: TGTGCCAGCTCACCCGTGGGGGTGGAAGGAAACACCATATATTTT; CDR3 protein: CASSPVGVEGNTIYF
V gene: TRBV12-3/TRBV12-4; clone size: many; D gene: TRBD1; CDR3 length: 17; J gene: TRBJ2-3; CDR3 DNA: TGTGCCAGCAGTTTAGCCGGATGGGACAGACTCACAGATACGCAGTATTTT; CDR3 protein: CASSLAGWDRLTDTQYF
V gene: TRBV27; clone size: many; D gene: NA; CDR3 length: 13; J gene: TRBJ1-1; CDR3 DNA: TGTGCCACCGAGTCCGGGGGAGGGTCTGAAGCTTTCTTT; CDR3 protein: CATESGGGSEAFF
V gene: TRBV11-2; clone size: many; D gene: NA; CDR3 length: 15; J gene: TRBJ2-7; CDR3 DNA: TGTGCCAGCAGCTTAGATTCAGGGGCGGGCTACGAGCAGTACTTC; CDR3 protein: CASSLDSGAGYEQYF
V gene: TRBV20-1; clone size: NA; D gene: TRBD2; CDR3 length: 16; J gene: TRBJ2-1; CDR3 DNA: TGCAGTGCTAGCAGTCTGGCGGGAGCTGGTTACAATGAGCAGTTCTTC; CDR3 protein: CSASSLAGAGYNEQFF
V gene: TRBV7-9; clone size: many; D gene: TRBD2; CDR3 length: 14; J gene: TRBJ2-7; CDR3 DNA: TGTGCCAGCAGCCCGGGACTAGCGCCCTACGAGCAGTACTTC; CDR3 protein: CASSPGLAPYEQYF
V gene: TRBV20-1; clone size: NA; D gene: NA; CDR3 length: 12; J gene: TRBJ2-5; CDR3 DNA: TGCAGTGCGGCTAACGTACAAGAGACCCAGTACTTC; CDR3 protein: CSAANVQETQYF
V gene: TRBV6-5; clone size: many; D gene: TRBD2; CDR3 length: 13; J gene: TRBJ2-2; CDR3 DNA: TGTGCCAGCAGTTACGGGGGGGCCGGGGAGCTGTTTTTT; CDR3 protein: CASSYGGAGELFF
V gene: TRBV4-1; clone size: NA; D gene: NA; CDR3 length: 15; J gene: TRBJ2-1; CDR3 DNA: TGCGCCAACAGCCCAGCCGGGTCGGGATACAATGAGCAGTTCTTC; CDR3 protein: CANSPAGSGYNEQFF
V gene: TRBV2; clone size: many; D gene: NA; CDR3 length: 16; J gene: TRBJ1-2; CDR3 DNA: TGTGCCAGCCACCGGGTCCCCCGCCGCGGAAACTATGGCTACACCTTC; CDR3 protein: CASHRVPRRGNYGYTF
V gene: TRBV12-3/TRBV12-4; clone size: many; D gene: NA; CDR3 length: 15; J gene: TRBJ1-1; CDR3 DNA: TGTGCCAGCAGTTTAGCGCTGGACACTAACACTGAAGCTTTCTTT; CDR3 protein: CASSLALDTNTEAFF
V gene: TRBV12-3/TRBV12-4; clone size: many; D gene: TRBD1; CDR3 length: 15; J gene: TRBJ2-2; CDR3 DNA: TGTGCCAGCAGCCGGGACAGGGGGCAAACCGGGGAGCTGTTTTTT; CDR3 protein: CASSRDRGQTGELFF
V gene: TRBV2; clone size: NA; D gene: NA; CDR3 length: 17; J gene: TRBJ1-4; CDR3 DNA: TGTGCCAGCAGGGGTGTAACGGGATCGGCAACTAATGAAAAACTGTTTTTT; CDR3 protein: CASRGVTGSATNEKLFF